Listed below are T cell receptor beta chains from one sample, sequenced in a study of chemoradiotherapy in HPV16-positive cancers. Clones were read by immunoSEQ multiplex PCR, and TCRdb kept only the in-frame ones, dropping some. Of roughly 8,300 clones detected, around 72% appear once; the ten largest clones hold 38%. Specimen: tumor tissue, collected from a patient who underwent chemoradiotherapy. Receptors were obtained from a human donor with HPV-associated anogenital cancer. Each CDR3 is given without its conserved first and last residue. Each record gives: V gene, clone size, CDR3 protein. Clone size is stated in some rows and not others, as once, few, many or a class when expanded.

V gene: TRBV28; clone size: -; CDR3 protein: ASSLHSKGQVAWRGGYT
V gene: TRBV7-9; clone size: -; CDR3 protein: ASSLGSLPGQETQY
V gene: TRBV7-6; clone size: few; CDR3 protein: ASSTALGGEKLF
V gene: TRBV2; clone size: -; CDR3 protein: ASSGARGRQY
V gene: TRBV21-1; clone size: -; CDR3 protein: ASSKSEGARETQY
V gene: TRBV6-6; clone size: -; CDR3 protein: ASSHRGGNTIY
V gene: TRBV11-3; clone size: -; CDR3 protein: ASSPGLAGGEQF
V gene: TRBV19; clone size: -; CDR3 protein: ASSLAGGTDTQY
V gene: TRBV5-5; clone size: -; CDR3 protein: ASSLVLPSGPLKDTEAF
V gene: TRBV19; clone size: -; CDR3 protein: ASSAGGSMNTEAF
V gene: TRBV5-4; clone size: few; CDR3 protein: ASSLGREGHNEQF
V gene: TRBV27; clone size: -; CDR3 protein: ASRPPPEAF
V gene: TRBV6-5; clone size: -; CDR3 protein: ASSYGTEAF
V gene: TRBV21-1; clone size: -; CDR3 protein: ASSKPRGEY
V gene: TRBV7-2; clone size: -; CDR3 protein: ASSPEVGYLINSPLH
V gene: TRBV11-3; clone size: -; CDR3 protein: ASSREQGNSYEQY
V gene: TRBV4-3; clone size: once; CDR3 protein: ASSQVNGNYNEQF
V gene: TRBV7-8; clone size: -; CDR3 protein: ASSLTGGETGELF